The source of this TCR beta chain is a study of T cell repertoires in cytomegalovirus infection. Between the trimmed V and J ends, which lost 2 bases and 3 bases, there was a span of 17 bases. The V gene's germline CDR1 is MNHEY and CDR2 SVGEGT. CDR3 length: 17 amino acids. This clonotype was recorded a few times. TCRdb redid the calling of the reads with MiXCR, one entry per CDR3 protein. The sample consists of 250,000 to 350,000 distinct CDR3 sequences, roughly 23% of them appearing once. Sequenced material: PBMCs. The clonotype comes from a human donor in good health (CMV status not recorded). Some clones in this sample may be carry-over from other donors' samples. This sequence joins TRBV6-2 or TRBV6-3 and TRBJ1-5; D remains unclear. In DNA form, the CDR3 reads TGTGCCAGCAGTTACGAGACGCGCGGGGTAGCCAATCAGCCCCAGCATTTT. It specifies CASSYETRGVANQPQHF.